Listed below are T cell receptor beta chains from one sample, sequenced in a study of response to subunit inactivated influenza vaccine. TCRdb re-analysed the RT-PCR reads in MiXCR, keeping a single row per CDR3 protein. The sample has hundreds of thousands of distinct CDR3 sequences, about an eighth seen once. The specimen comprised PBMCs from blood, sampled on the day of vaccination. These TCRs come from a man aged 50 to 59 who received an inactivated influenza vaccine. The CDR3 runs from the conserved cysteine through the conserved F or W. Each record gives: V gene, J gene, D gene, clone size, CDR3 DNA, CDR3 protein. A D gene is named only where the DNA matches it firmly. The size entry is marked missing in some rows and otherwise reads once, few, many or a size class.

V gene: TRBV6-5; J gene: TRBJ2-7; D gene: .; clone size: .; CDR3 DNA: TGTGCCAGCAGTTACGGCGGGTATGAGCAGAACTTC; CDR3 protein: CASSYGGYEQNF
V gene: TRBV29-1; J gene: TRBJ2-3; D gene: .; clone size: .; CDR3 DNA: TGCAGCGTTGAAGATCTCCGGAAGCCCGAAGTTGCCACAGATACGCAGTATTTT; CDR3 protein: CSVEDLRKPEVATDTQYF
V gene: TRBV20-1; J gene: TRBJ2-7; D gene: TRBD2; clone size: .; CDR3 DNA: TGCAGTGCTAGAGACGCTAGCGGCTCCTACGAGCAGTACTTC; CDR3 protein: CSARDASGSYEQYF
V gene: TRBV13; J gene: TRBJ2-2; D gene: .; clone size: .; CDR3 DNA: TGTGCCAGCGGGGGCAGGGACACCGGGGAGCTGTTTTTT; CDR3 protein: CASGGRDTGELFF
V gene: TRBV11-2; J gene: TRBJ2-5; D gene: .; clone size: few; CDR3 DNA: TGTGCCAGCAGCTTACCCCTAGCGCGGGTGACCCAGTACTTC; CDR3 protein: CASSLPLARVTQYF
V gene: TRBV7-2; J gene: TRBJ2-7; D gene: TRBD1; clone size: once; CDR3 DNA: TGTGCCAGCACCATACCGGGACAGGGCTACGAGCAGTACTTC; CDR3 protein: CASTIPGQGYEQYF
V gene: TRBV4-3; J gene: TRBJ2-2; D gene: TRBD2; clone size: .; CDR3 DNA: TGCGCCAGCAGCCAAGTACAGACTAGCGGGAGCCGGGAGCTGTTTTTT; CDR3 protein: CASSQVQTSGSRELFF
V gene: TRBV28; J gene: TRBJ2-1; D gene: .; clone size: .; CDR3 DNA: TGTGCCAGCAGTTTACCTGGACAGCCATCCTACAATGAGCAGTTCTTC; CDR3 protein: CASSLPGQPSYNEQFF
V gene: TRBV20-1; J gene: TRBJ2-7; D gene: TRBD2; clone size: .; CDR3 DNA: TGCAGTGCTGATGCCGGGACTAGCGGGAGTAGGGAGCAGTACTTC; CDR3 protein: CSADAGTSGSREQYF
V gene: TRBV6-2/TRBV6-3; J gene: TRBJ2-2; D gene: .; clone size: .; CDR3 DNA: TGTGCCAGCAGCTTTGAGTACGCCGGGGAGCTGTTTTTT; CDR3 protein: CASSFEYAGELFF
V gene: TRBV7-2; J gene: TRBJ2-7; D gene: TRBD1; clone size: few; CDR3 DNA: TGTGCCAGCAGCTTAGACAGGGGTGAGGCCTACGAGCAGTACTTC; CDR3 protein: CASSLDRGEAYEQYF
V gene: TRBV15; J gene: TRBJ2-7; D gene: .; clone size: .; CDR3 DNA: TGTGCCACCAGCAGAGATTATAGGGGCGGCAGCTCCTACGAGCAGTACTTC; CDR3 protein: CATSRDYRGGSSYEQYF
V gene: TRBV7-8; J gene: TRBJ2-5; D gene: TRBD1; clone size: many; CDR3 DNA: TGTGCCAGCAGCTTGGGACCGGGACAGTCGAGGGAGACCCAGTACTTC; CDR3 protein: CASSLGPGQSRETQYF
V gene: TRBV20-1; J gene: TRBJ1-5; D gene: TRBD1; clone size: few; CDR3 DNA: TGCAGTGCTCTGGGACAGGGGGCGCGTAATCAGCCCCAGCATTTT; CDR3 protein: CSALGQGARNQPQHF
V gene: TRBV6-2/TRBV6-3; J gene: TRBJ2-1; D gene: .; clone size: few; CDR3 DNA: TGTGCCAGCAGTTCAACCGGCGCCCAGGGCAATGAGCAGTTCTTC; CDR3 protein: CASSSTGAQGNEQFF
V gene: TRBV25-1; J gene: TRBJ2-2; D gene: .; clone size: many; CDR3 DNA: TGTGCCAGCAGTGCCCCCCCGACCACCGGGGAGCTGTTTTTT; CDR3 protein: CASSAPPTTGELFF
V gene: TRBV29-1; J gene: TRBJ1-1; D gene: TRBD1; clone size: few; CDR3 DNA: TGCAGCGCTGTAACAGGGGGCAACACTGAAGCTTTCTTT; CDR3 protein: CSAVTGGNTEAFF
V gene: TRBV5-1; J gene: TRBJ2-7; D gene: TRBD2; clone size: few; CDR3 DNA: TGCGCCAGCAGTTCGGCCCAGGGACTAGCGTATACCTACGAGCAGTACTTC; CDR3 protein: CASSSAQGLAYTYEQYF
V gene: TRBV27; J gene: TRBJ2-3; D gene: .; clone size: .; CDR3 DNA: TGTGCCAGCAGTTTAATTGGCGTCGACACAGATACGCAGTATTTT; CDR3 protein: CASSLIGVDTDTQYF
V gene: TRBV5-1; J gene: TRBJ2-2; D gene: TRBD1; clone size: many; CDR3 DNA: TGCGCCAGCAGCTTGGCCAGGGGGCTTCCGAACACCGGGGAGCTGTTTTTT; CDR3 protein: CASSLARGLPNTGELFF
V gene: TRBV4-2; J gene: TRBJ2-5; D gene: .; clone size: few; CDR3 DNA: TGTGCCAGCAGCCACCCGGACCGCGACCAAGAGACCCAGTACTTC; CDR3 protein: CASSHPDRDQETQYF
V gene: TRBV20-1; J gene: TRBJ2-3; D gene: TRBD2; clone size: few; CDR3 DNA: TGCACGAGCGGGAGAGGGGGCACAGATACGCAGTATTTT; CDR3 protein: CTSGRGGTDTQYF
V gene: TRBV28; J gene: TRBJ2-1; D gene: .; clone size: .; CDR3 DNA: TGTGCCAGCAGTTTCACGAATGAGCAGTTCTTC; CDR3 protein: CASSFTNEQFF
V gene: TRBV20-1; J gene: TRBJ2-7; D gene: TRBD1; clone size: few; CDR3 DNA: TGCAGTGCCTCCACTACCAGGACAGGGGACAACGAGCAGTACTTC; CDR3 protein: CSASTTRTGDNEQYF
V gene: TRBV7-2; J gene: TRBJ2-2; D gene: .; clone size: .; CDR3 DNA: TGTGCCAGCAGCTTAATGGGGGGTGTAAGCAACACCGGGGAGCTGTTTTTT; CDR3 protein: CASSLMGGVSNTGELFF
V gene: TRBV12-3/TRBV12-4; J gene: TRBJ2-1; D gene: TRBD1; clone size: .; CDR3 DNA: TGTGCCAGCAGTCACTCCGGGACAGGGAATGAGCAGTTCTTC; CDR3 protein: CASSHSGTGNEQFF
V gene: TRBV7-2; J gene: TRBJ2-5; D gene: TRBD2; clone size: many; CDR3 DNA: TGTGCCAGCAGCTTAGATAGCGGGGAAGAGACCCAGTACTTC; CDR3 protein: CASSLDSGEETQYF
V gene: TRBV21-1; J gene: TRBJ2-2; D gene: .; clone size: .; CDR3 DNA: TGTGCCAGCATCCGGGACCTAAACACCGGGGAGCTGTTTTTT; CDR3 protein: CASIRDLNTGELFF
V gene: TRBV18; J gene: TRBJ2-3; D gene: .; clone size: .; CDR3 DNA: TGTGCCAGCTCACCCAATTTTGGAGATACGCAGTATTTT; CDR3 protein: CASSPNFGDTQYF
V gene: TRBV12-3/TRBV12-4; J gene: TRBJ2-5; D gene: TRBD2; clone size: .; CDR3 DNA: TGTGCCAGCAGTTTGGGACCAGCTGGCGGGGGAAGCTCGGGGACCCAGTACTTC; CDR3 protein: CASSLGPAGGGSSGTQYF
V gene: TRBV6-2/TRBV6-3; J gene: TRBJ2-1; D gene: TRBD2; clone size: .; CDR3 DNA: TGTGCCACTTGGGCGTGGCGGGGGGACAATGAGCAGTTCTTC; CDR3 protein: CATWAWRGDNEQFF
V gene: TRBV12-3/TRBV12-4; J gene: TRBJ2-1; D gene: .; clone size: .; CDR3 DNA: TGTGCCAGCAGCCCCAGTAGGAGGGTTGCCTACGAGCAGTTCTTC; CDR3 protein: CASSPSRRVAYEQFF
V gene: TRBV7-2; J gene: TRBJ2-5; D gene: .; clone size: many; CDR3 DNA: TGTGCCAGCAGCTCGCTCGCAGGGAGCCAAGAGACCCAGTACTTC; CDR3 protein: CASSSLAGSQETQYF
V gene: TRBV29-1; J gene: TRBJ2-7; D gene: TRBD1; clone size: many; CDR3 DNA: TGCAGCGTTAGCCGGACAGGGGGCGCCGAGCAGTACTTC; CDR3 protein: CSVSRTGGAEQYF
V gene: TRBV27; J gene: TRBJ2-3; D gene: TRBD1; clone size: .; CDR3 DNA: TGTGCCAGCAGTTTCCAGGGGGCGGTAGATACGCAGTATTTT; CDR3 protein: CASSFQGAVDTQYF
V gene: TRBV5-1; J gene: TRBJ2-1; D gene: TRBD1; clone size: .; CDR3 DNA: TGCGCCAGCAGCACCAAGATAGGACAGGGAAGGTCGAATGAGCAGTTCTTC; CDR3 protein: CASSTKIGQGRSNEQFF
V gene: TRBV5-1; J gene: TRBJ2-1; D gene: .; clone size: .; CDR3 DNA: TGCGCCAGCAGCTTACATCCGACCGGGTCCTACAATGAGCAGTTCTTC; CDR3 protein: CASSLHPTGSYNEQFF
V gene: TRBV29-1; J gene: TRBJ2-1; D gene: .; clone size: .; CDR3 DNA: TGCAGCGTTGAGCGGTACAATGAGCAGTTCTTC; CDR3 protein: CSVERYNEQFF
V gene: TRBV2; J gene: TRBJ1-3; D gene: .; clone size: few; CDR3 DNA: TGTGCCAGCACCCCAGCAACTGGAAACACCATATATTTT; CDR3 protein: CASTPATGNTIYF
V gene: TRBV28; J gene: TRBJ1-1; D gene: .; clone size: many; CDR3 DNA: TGTGCCAGCAGAAACCCCGGGGGGGCTATGAACACTGAAGCTTTCTTT; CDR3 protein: CASRNPGGAMNTEAFF
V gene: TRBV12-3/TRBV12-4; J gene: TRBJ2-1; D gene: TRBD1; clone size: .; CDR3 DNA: TGTGCCAGCGACAGGGGGGCTAACAATGAGCAGTTCTTC; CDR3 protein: CASDRGANNEQFF
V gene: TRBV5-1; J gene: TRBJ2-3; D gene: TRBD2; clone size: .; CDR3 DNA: TGCGCCAGCAGCTTTACTAGCGGGAGACCTACTACGACAGATACGCAGTATTTT; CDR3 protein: CASSFTSGRPTTTDTQYF